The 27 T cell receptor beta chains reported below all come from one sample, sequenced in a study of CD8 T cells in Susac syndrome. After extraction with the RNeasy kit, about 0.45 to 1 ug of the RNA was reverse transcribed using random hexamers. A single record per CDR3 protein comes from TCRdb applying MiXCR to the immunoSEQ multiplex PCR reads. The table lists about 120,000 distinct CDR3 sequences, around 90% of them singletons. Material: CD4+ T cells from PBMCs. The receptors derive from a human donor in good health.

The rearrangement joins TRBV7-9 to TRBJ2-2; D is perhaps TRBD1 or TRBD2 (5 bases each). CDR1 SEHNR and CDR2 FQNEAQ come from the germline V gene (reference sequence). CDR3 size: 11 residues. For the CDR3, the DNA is TGTGCAATCGAGGGGACCGGGGAGCTGTTTTTT. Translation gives CAIEGTGELFF. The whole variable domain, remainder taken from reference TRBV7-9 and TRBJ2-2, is DTGVSQNPRHKITKRGQNVTFRCDPISEHNRLYWYRQTLGQGPEFLTYFQNEAQLEKSRLLSDRFSAERPKGSFSTLEIQRTEQGDSAMYLCAIEGTGELFFGEGSRLTVL.

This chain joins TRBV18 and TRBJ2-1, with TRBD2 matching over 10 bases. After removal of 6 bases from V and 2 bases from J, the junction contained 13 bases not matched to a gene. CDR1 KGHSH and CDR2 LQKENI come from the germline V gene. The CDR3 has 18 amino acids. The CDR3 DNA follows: TGTGCCAGCTCCTCCACAGGGTTAGCGGGAGGCCCCTACAATGAGCAGTTCTTC. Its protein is CASSSTGLAGGPYNEQFF.

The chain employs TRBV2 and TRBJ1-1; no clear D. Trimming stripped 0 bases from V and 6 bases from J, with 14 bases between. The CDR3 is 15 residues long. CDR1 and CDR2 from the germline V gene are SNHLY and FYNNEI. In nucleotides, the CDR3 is TGTGCCAGCAGTGAAGCGCGGGTTTTTAACGCTGAAGCTTTCTTT. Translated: CASSEARVFNAEAFF. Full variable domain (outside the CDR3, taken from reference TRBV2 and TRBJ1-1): EPEVTQTPSHQVTQMGQEVILRCVPISNHLYFYWYRQILGQKVEFLVSFYNNEISEKSEIFDDQFSVERPDGSNFTLKIRSTKLEDSAMYFCASSEARVFNAEAFFGQGTRLTVV.

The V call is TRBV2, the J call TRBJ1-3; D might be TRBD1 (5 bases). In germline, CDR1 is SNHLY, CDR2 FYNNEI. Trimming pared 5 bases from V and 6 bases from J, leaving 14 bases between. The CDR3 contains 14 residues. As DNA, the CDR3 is TGTGCCAGCAGTAACACAGGCTCCGAAAACACCATATATTTT. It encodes CASSNTGSENTIYF.

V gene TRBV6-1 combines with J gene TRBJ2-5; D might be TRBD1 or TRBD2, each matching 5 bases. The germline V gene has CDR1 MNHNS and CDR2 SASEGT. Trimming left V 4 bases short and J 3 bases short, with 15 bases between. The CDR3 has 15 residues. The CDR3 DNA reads TGTGCCAGCAGTGCTCCGGGACGGATTGAAGAGACCCAGTACTTC. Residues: CASSAPGRIEETQYF.

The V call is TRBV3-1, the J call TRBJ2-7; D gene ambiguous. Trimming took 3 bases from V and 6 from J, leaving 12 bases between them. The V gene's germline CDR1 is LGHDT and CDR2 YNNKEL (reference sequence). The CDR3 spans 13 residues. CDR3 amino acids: CASSQVGSSEQYF. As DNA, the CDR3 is TGTGCCAGCAGCCAGGTTGGAAGTAGCGAGCAGTACTTC.

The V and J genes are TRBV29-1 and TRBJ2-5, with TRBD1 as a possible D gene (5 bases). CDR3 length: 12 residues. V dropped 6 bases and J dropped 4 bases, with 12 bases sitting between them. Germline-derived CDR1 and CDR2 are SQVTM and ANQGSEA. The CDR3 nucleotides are TGCAGCGTCGCAGCAGGGCTAGAGACCCAGTACTTC. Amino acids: CSVAAGLETQYF. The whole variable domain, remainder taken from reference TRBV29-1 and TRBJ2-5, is SAVISQKPSRDICQRGTSLTIQCQVDSQVTMMFWYRQQPGQSLTLIATANQGSEATYESGFVIDKFPISRPNLTFSTLTVSNMSPEDSSIYLCSVAAGLETQYFGPGTRLLVL.

CDR3 bases: TGCGCCAGCAGCGACGGAAGAAGTGAAGCTTTCTTT. Translation: CASSDGRSEAFF. The J gene is TRBJ1-1, the V gene TRBV5-1; D not resolved. Trimming cost V 4 bases and J 7 bases, with 11 bases left between them. The CDR3 totals 12 residues. CDR1 and CDR2 (germline): SGHRS, YFSETQ.

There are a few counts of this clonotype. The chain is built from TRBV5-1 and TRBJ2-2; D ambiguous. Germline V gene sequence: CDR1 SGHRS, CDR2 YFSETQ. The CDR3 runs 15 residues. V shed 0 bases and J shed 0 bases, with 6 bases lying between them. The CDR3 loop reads CASSLETTNTGELFF. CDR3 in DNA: TGCGCCAGCAGCTTGGAAACTACGAACACCGGGGAGCTGTTTTTT.

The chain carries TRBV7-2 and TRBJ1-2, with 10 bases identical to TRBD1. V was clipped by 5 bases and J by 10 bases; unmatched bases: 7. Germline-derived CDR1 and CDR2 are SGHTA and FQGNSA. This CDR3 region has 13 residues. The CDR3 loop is CASSARGTGAYTF. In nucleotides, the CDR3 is TGTGCCAGCAGCGCGCGAGGGACAGGGGCCTACACCTTC.

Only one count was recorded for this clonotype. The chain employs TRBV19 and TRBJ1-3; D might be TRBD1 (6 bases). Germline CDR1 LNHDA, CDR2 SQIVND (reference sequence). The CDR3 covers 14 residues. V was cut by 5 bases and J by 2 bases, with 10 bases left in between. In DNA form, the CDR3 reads TGTGCCAGTAGTCCCGCAGGGGCTGGAAACACCATATATTTT. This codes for CASSPAGAGNTIYF.

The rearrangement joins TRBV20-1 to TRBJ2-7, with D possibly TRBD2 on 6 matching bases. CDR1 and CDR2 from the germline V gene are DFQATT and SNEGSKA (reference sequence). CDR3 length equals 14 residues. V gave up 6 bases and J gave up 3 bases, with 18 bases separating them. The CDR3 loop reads CSALGGTGIYEQYF. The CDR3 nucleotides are TGCAGTGCCCTAGGTGGGACTGGAATCTACGAGCAGTACTTC.

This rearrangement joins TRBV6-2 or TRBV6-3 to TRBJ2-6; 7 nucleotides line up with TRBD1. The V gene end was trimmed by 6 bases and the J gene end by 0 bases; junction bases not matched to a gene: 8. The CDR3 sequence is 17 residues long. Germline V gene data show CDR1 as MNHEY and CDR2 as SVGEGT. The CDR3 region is CASRWDSKFSGANVLTF. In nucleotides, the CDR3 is TGTGCCAGCAGGTGGGACAGTAAATTCTCTGGGGCCAACGTCCTGACTTTC.

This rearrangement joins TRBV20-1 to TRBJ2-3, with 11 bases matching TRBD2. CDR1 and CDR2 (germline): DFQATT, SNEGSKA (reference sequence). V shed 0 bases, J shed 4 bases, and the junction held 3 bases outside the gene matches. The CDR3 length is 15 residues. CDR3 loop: CSARDLAGGSDTQYF. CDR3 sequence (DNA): TGCAGTGCTAGAGATCTAGCGGGGGGCTCAGATACGCAGTATTTT.

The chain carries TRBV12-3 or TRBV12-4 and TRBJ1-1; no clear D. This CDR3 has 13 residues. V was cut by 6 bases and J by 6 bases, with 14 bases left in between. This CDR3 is CASRRGVPAEAFF. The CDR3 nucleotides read TGTGCCAGCAGACGCGGGGTTCCGGCTGAAGCTTTCTTT.

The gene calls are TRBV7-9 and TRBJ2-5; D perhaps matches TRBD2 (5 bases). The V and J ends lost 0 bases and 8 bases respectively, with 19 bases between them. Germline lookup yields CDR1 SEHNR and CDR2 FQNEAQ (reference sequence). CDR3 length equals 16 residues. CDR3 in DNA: TGTGCCAGCAGCTTAGCGCCCGGGGTTGAACTTGAAACCCAGTACTTC. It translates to CASSLAPGVELETQYF.

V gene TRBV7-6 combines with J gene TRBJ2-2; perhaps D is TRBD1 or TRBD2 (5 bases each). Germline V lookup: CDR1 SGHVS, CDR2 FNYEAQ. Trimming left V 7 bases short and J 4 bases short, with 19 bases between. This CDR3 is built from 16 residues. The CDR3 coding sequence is TGTGCCAGCACCTCTGGCCTCGCAGGGAGCACCGGGGAGCTGTTTTTT. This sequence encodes CASTSGLAGSTGELFF.

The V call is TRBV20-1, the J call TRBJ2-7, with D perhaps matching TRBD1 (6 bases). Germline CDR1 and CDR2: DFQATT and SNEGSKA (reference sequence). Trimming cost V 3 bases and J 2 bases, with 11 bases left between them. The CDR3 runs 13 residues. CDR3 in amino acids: CSASDRTAYEQYF. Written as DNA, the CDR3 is TGCAGTGCTAGCGACAGGACCGCCTACGAGCAGTACTTC.

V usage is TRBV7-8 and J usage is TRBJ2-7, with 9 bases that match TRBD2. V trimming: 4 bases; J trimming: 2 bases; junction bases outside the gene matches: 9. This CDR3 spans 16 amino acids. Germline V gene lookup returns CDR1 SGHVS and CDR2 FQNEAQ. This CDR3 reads CASSSNSGRNPYEQYF. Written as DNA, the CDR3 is TGTGCCAGCAGCTCCAATAGCGGGAGAAATCCCTACGAGCAGTACTTC.

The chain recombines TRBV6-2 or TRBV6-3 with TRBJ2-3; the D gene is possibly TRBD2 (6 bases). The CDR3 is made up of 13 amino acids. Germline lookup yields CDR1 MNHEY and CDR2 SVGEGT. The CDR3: CAADRGSTDTQYF. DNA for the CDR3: TGTGCAGCCGACCGGGGGAGCACAGATACGCAGTATTTT.

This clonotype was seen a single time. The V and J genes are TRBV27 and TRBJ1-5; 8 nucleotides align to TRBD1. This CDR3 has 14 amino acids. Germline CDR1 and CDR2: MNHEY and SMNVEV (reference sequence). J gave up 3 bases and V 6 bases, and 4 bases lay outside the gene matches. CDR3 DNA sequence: TGTGCCAGCAGCCTGACAGGGGTCAATCAGCCCCAGCATTTT. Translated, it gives CASSLTGVNQPQHF.

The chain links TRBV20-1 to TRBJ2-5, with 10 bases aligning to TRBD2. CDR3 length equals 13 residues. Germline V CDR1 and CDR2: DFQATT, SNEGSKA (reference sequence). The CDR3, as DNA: TGCAGCCTAGCTTCGACTAGCGGGGAGACCCAGTACTTC. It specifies CSLASTSGETQYF.

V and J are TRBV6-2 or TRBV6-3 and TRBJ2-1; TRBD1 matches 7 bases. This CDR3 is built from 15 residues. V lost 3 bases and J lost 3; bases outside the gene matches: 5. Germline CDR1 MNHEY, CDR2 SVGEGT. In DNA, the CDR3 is TGTGCCAGCAGTTATACCGGGACAGACTACAATGAGCAGTTCTTC. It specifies CASSYTGTDYNEQFF.

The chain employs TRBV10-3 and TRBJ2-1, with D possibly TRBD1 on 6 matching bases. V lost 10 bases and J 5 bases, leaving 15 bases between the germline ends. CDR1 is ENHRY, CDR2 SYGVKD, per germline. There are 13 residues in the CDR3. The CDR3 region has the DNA TGTGCCACCAACAGGGACCCGAACAATGAGCAGTTCTTC. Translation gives CATNRDPNNEQFF.

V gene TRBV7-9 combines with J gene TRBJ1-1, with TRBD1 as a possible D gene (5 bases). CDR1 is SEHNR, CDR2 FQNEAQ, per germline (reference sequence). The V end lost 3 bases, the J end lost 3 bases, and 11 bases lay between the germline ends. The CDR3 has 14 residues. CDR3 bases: TGTGCCAGCAGCTTCGAGGGGAGGGACACTGAAGCTTTCTTT. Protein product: CASSFEGRDTEAFF.

CDR3 in DNA: TGTGCCAGCAGCCAAGAATCTACGGGGAGAGGGAACTACGAGCAGTACTTC. Translating gives CASSQESTGRGNYEQYF. The genes are TRBV4-2 and TRBJ2-7; weak D call: TRBD2 (5 bases). The germline gives CDR1 LGHNA, CDR2 YNFKEQ. Trimming stripped 0 bases from V and 3 bases from J, with 18 bases between. The CDR3 runs to 17 residues.

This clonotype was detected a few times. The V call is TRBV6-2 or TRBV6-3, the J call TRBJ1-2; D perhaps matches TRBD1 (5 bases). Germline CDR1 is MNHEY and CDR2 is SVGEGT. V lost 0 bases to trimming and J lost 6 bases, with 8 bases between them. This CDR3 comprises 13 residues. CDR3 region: CASSYSRGDGYTF. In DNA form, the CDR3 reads TGTGCCAGCAGTTACTCGAGAGGGGATGGCTACACCTTC.